This T cell receptor (beta chain) was retrieved from a study of shared clonotypes between healthy human individuals. The wider study: The composition of the donors was a couple of women and a few men aged 18 to 49.

Cells designated naive CD8 were CD45RO-negative and were positively selected for CCR7, with terminally differentiated effector memory CD45RA+ cells excluded. Genomic DNA belonging to each subset was distributed in equal measure over several immunoSEQ plates. TCRdb's table, derived via immunoSEQ multiplex PCR, lists solely in-frame clones and lacks some. The repertoire includes roughly 2,000,000 clones, approximately 94% of them detected once, and 1% to 1.5% sits in the top ten. Trimming removed 8 bases from V and 4 bases from J, with 18 bases in between. Germline V gives CDR1 SGHAT, CDR2 FQNNGV. CDR3 length: 15 amino acids.

The receptor was derived from a man younger than 30 in good health. This chain connects TRBV11-2 to TRBJ1-5; a possible D gene is TRBD1 (5 bases). Sequenced: naive CD8+ T cells sorted from blood. The CDR3 reads CASLRGPNINQPQHF. CDR3 nucleotide sequence: TGTGCCAGCCTTAGGGGACCGAATATTAATCAGCCCCAGCATTTT.